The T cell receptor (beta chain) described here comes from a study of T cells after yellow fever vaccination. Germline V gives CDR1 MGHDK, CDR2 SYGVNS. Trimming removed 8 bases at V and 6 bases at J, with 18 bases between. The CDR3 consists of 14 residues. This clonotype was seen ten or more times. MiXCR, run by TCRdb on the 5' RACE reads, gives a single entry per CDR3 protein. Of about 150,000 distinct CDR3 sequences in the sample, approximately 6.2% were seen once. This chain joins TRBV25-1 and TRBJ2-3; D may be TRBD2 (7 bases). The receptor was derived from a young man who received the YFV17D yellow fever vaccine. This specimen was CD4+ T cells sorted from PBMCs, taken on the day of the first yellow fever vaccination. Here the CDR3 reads CASADGGPRDTQYF. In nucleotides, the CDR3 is TGTGCCAGCGCCGACGGGGGGCCTCGGGATACGCAGTATTTT.